The T cell receptor (beta chain) under discussion was sequenced for a study of beta chain features in type 1 diabetes. The table lists this clone with a few counts. Isolated RNA was reverse transcribed in full, so expressed TCRB transcripts were sequenced. Only in-frame clones appear in the TCRdb table, and some are missing; sequencing was by immunoSEQ multiplex PCR. The sample holds fewer than 250,000 clones; around 9.6% are singletons and the top ten take around 0.031%. The germline gives CDR1 SGHAT, CDR2 FQNNGV. The germline V and J ends were trimmed by 5 bases and 10 bases, with 30 bases remaining between them. The CDR3 covers 19 residues.

The sequenced material came from naive CD4+ T cells from blood. The receptor was derived from a woman under 30 in good health. The chain joins TRBV11-2 to TRBJ1-6, with D tentatively TRBD1 (5 bases). This CDR3 is CASSLTGLGPHGGLSPLHF. The CDR3 DNA reads as TGTGCCAGCAGCCTTACCGGTCTCGGGCCACATGGGGGACTCTCACCCCTCCACTTT.